The 7 T cell receptor beta chains given below trace back to one sample, sequenced in a study of cytomegalovirus exposure and HLA in healthy donors. PCR employed 60 Vbeta and 13 Jbeta primers. Produced via immunoSEQ multiplex PCR; TCRdb's table is partial and in-frame only. Seen here are 200,000 to 250,000 clones, under 90% observed once, and the top ten hold 1.3%. The sequenced material came from PBMCs. The source of these receptors is a human donor in good health.

The genes are TRBV6-1 and TRBJ1-6; 8 bases fit TRBD1. Trimming took 0 bases from V and 3 from J; bases not matched to a gene: 4. Germline V gene data show CDR1 as MNHNS and CDR2 as SASEGT. The CDR3 runs 17 residues. The DNA for the CDR3 is TGTGCCAGCAGTGAAGCCGTGACAGGGGTCTATAATTCACCCCTCCACTTT. Amino acids: CASSEAVTGVYNSPLHF.

The chain recombines TRBV10-3 with TRBJ1-5; D uncertain. Germline V CDR1 and CDR2: ENHRY, SYGVKD. Deletions cut 3 bases from V and 2 bases from J, with 5 bases between. There are 13 residues in the CDR3. CDR3 amino acids: CAISDGGNQPQHF. CDR3 nucleotides: TGTGCCATCAGTGATGGAGGCAATCAGCCCCAGCATTTT.

J is TRBJ2-7 and V is TRBV11-1, with 9 bases matching TRBD2. CDR3 size: 16 residues. Germline CDR1 and CDR2: SGHAT and FQDESV (reference sequence). With V trimmed by 1 base and J by 5 bases, 9 bases remained unmatched. The CDR3 DNA sequence: TGTGCCAGCAGCTTAGGTGGTAGCGGGAGTACGCACGAGCAGTACTTC. Amino acids: CASSLGGSGSTHEQYF.

This clone was detected only once. The chain carries TRBV4-1 and TRBJ2-2; a possible D gene is TRBD2 (5 bases). CDR3 length equals 15 residues. Trimming took off 6 bases at V and 7 bases at J, with 18 bases between the two ends. The V gene's germline CDR1 is MGHRA and CDR2 YSYEKL. CDR3 region: CASSPGNFGIGELFF. DNA of the CDR3: TGCGCCAGCAGTCCCGGGAATTTCGGGATCGGGGAGCTGTTTTTT.

The chain carries TRBV27 and TRBJ2-1; possible D gene TRBD1, 5 bases. With 3 bases removed from V and 6 bases from J, the gap between germline ends came to 15 bases. Germline V gives CDR1 MNHEY, CDR2 SMNVEV (reference sequence). CDR3 size: 15 residues. The CDR3 is CASSFETVAFNEQFF. In DNA form, the CDR3 reads TGTGCCAGCAGTTTTGAGACAGTAGCATTCAATGAGCAGTTCTTC.

The rearrangement uses TRBV6-5 and TRBJ1-2; no definite D call. The CDR3 sequence is 16 residues long. CDR1 is MNHEY and CDR2 is SVGAGI in the germline V gene. Trimming stripped 0 bases from V and 8 bases from J, with 19 bases between. The CDR3 nucleotides are TGTGCCAGCAGTTACTCGAAGGGAGCGGGAAGTTACGGCTACACCTTC. It specifies CASSYSKGAGSYGYTF.

The rearrangement joins TRBV5-1 to TRBJ1-1; D is perhaps TRBD1 (6 bases). Per the germline V gene, CDR1 is SGHRS and CDR2 is YFSETQ. V was cut by 4 bases and J by 1 base, with 11 bases left in between. The CDR3 has 14 residues. CDR3 DNA: TGCGCCAGCAGCCCACAGGGCCGGAACACTGAAGCTTTCTTT. This sequence encodes CASSPQGRNTEAFF.